This TCR beta chain was identified in a study of T cell repertoires in ileal Crohn's disease. There are 15 residues in the CDR3. V was clipped by 1 base and J by 5 bases, with 15 bases between them. Germline loops: CDR1 PRHDT, CDR2 FYEKMQ (reference sequence). The repertoire was sequenced with immunoSEQ multiplex PCR; TCRdb's copy has only in-frame clones and lacks some. Counted here are around 8,600 clones, roughly 72% occurring once; the ten biggest clones make up less than 5%. Sample: ileal tissue. V is TRBV13 and J is TRBJ2-7, with no clear D. This receptor was taken from an adult with Crohn's disease. CDR3 bases: TGTGCCAGCAGCTTAGCCCATTACTCCCCCGACGAGCAGTACTTC. This sequence encodes CASSLAHYSPDEQYF. Drawing the rest from reference TRBV13 and TRBJ2-7, the complete variable domain is AAGVIQSPRHLIKEKRETATLKCYPIPRHDTVYWYQQGPGQDPQFLISFYEKMQSDKGSIPDRFSAQQFSDYHSELNMSSLELGDSALYFCASSLAHYSPDEQYFGPGTRLTVT.